These 31 T cell receptor beta chains share one sample of origin, sequenced in a study of cytomegalovirus exposure and HLA in healthy donors. Libraries were prepared by immunoSEQ multiplex PCR; TCRdb keeps only in-frame clonotypes and omits some of them. The sample shows about 38,000 clones, over 85% of them seen only once. Sequencing was carried out using PBMCs. The receptors were sampled from a man aged 18 to 29 in good health and CMV-seronegative.

The chain links TRBV28 to TRBJ2-7; no reliable D call. The length of the CDR3 is 13 residues. CDR1 and CDR2 from the germline V gene are MDHEN and SYDVKM. V lost 6 bases and J lost 2, with 11 bases in between. CDR3: CASRRSSTYEQYF. The CDR3, as DNA: TGTGCCAGCAGGCGCAGTAGCACCTACGAGCAGTACTTC.

The V gene is TRBV27, the J gene TRBJ2-7, with 10 bases identical to TRBD1. CDR3 length equals 15 residues. Trimming cost V 3 bases and J 2 bases; bases outside gene matches: 4. The germline V gene has CDR1 MNHEY and CDR2 SMNVEV (reference sequence). CDR3 region: CASSFRTGGTYEQYF. The CDR3, as DNA: TGTGCCAGCAGTTTCCGGACAGGGGGAACCTACGAGCAGTACTTC.

The chain recombines TRBV27 with TRBJ1-5; a possible D gene is TRBD1 (5 bases). V lost 3 bases to trimming and J lost 7 bases, with 13 bases between them. The CDR3 contains 14 residues. The germline V gene encodes CDR1 MNHEY and CDR2 SMNVEV (reference sequence). The CDR3 here is CASSFGAGLQPQHF. The CDR3 DNA reads as TGTGCCAGCAGTTTTGGCGCAGGGCTCCAGCCCCAGCATTTT.

The chain uses TRBV5-1 and TRBJ2-2; possible D gene TRBD2, 5 bases. Trimming took off 0 bases at V and 6 bases at J, with 12 bases between the two ends. The CDR3 sequence is 15 residues long. Germline V CDR1 and CDR2: SGHRS, YFSETQ. This CDR3 reads CASSLDGRRAGELFF. In nucleotides, the CDR3 is TGCGCCAGCAGCTTGGATGGCAGGCGGGCCGGGGAGCTGTTTTTT.

The rearrangement uses TRBV9 and TRBJ2-3; D remains unclear. Trimming removed 0 bases at V and 6 bases at J, with 8 bases between. This CDR3 has 13 residues. CDR1 SGDLS and CDR2 YYNGEE come from the germline V gene. CDR3 nucleotide sequence: TGTGCCAGCAGCGTAGTAATGGCTGATACGCAGTATTTT. Protein sequence: CASSVVMADTQYF.

This chain joins TRBV9 and TRBJ2-1; 7 bases fit TRBD1. The trim removed 1 base at V and 4 bases at J, leaving 5 bases unmatched. Germline assignment: CDR1 SGDLS and CDR2 YYNGEE. This CDR3 spans 15 amino acids. The CDR3 bases are TGTGCCAGCAGCGTATCCGGGACAGCATACAATGAGCAGTTCTTC. Encoded protein: CASSVSGTAYNEQFF.

The chain joins TRBV27 to TRBJ1-4; TRBD1 matches 9 bases. Germline lookup yields CDR1 MNHEY and CDR2 SMNVEV (reference sequence). The V and J ends lost 5 bases and 8 bases, in that order; junction bases with no gene match: 3. The CDR3 is made up of 13 amino acids. Written as DNA, the CDR3 is TGTGCCAGCAGTGGACAGGGGAGAGAAAAACTGTTTTTT. Protein product: CASSGQGREKLFF.

The sample holds a few counts of this clone. The J gene is TRBJ2-3, the V gene TRBV28; TRBD2 might be the D (5 bases). V lost 10 bases to trimming and J lost 0 bases, with 14 bases between them. The CDR3 contains 14 residues. Germline V gene sequence: CDR1 MDHEN, CDR2 SYDVKM. The CDR3 DNA sequence: TGTGCCACATTGGACTTATTCAGCACAGATACGCAGTATTTT. Residues: CATLDLFSTDTQYF.

The CDR3 sequence: CASSLGGSGQETQYF. CDR3 DNA sequence: TGCGCCAGCAGCTTGGGCGGGAGCGGCCAAGAGACCCAGTACTTC. This rearrangement joins TRBV5-1 to TRBJ2-5; TRBD2 aligns across 7 bases. The junction had 3 bases not matched to a gene; V was cut back by 0 bases and J by 1 base. Germline values: CDR1 SGHRS, CDR2 YFSETQ. This CDR3 comprises 15 residues.

The chain joins TRBV6-1 to TRBJ2-1, with TRBD2 matching 10 bases. The CDR3 has 13 amino acids. Trimming cost V 6 bases and J 9 bases; bases outside gene matches: 5. Germline loops: CDR1 MNHNS, CDR2 SASEGT. In DNA form, the CDR3 reads TGTGCCAGCAGACCTAGCGGGAGTGTTGAGCAGTTCTTC. Residues: CASRPSGSVEQFF.

The gene calls are TRBV9 and TRBJ1-4; the match to TRBD1 covers 8 bases. V lost 3 bases and J lost 4; bases outside the gene matches: 5. Germline V gene sequence: CDR1 SGDLS, CDR2 YYNGEE. This CDR3 spans 15 amino acids. CDR3 protein: CASSAGTGGNEKLFF. The CDR3, as DNA: TGTGCCAGCAGCGCGGGGACAGGCGGTAATGAAAAACTGTTTTTT.

The J gene is TRBJ2-1, the V gene TRBV7-9, with 12 bases identical to TRBD2. The CDR3 contains 19 residues. Germline CDR1 is SEHNR and CDR2 is FQNEAQ (reference sequence). V dropped 1 base and J dropped 0; count of bases not matched to a gene: 7. CDR3 loop: CASSLGSSGRAGSYNEQFF. In DNA form, the CDR3 reads TGTGCCAGCAGCTTAGGGTCTAGCGGGAGGGCCGGCTCCTACAATGAGCAGTTCTTC.

The chain employs TRBV19 and TRBJ2-1, with a tentative D call TRBD2 (6 bases). The CDR3 covers 14 residues. Deletions cut 6 bases from V and 6 bases from J, with 15 bases between. The germline V gene encodes CDR1 LNHDA and CDR2 SQIVND (reference sequence). As DNA, the CDR3 is TGTGCCAGTAGGAGGCCGGGACTCCCCAATGAGCAGTTCTTC. Translation gives CASRRPGLPNEQFF.

The chain is built from TRBV6-5 and TRBJ1-2; D gene ambiguous. The CDR3 runs to 12 residues. The germline gives CDR1 MNHEY, CDR2 SVGAGI. V lost 5 bases to trimming and J lost 2 bases, with 6 bases between them. DNA for the CDR3: TGTGCCAGCAGTGAAGCGAACTATGGCTACACCTTC. Its translation: CASSEANYGYTF.

The V call is TRBV28, the J call TRBJ2-5; D is undetermined. V gave up 5 bases and J gave up 2 bases, with 6 bases separating them. Looked up from germline, CDR1 is MDHEN and CDR2 is SYDVKM. The CDR3 totals 12 residues. The CDR3: CASSPNQETQYF. Written as DNA, the CDR3 is TGTGCCAGCAGTCCTAATCAAGAGACCCAGTACTTC.

V gene TRBV28 combines with J gene TRBJ2-7; D possibly corresponds to TRBD2 (6 bases). Germline V gene data show CDR1 as MDHEN and CDR2 as SYDVKM. V dropped 6 bases and J dropped 3 bases, with 27 bases sitting between them. The CDR3 extends over 18 amino acids. The CDR3 DNA reads TGTGCCAGCAGGTTTGGGGGACTCCGGGGATCAGTCCGCTACGAGCAGTACTTC. The encoded protein is CASRFGGLRGSVRYEQYF.

The chain carries TRBV15 and TRBJ2-1; no clear D. This CDR3 comprises 17 residues. Trimming took 1 base from V and 3 from J, leaving 16 bases between them. The germline gives CDR1 LNHNV, CDR2 YYDKDF (reference sequence). DNA of the CDR3: TGTGCCACCAGCAGAGGAGACCCGCCGCTAGTCTACAATGAGCAGTTCTTC. Its translation is CATSRGDPPLVYNEQFF.

The DNA of the CDR3 is TGTGCCTGGAGTGTACGGTCGTACGAGCAGTTCTTC. Encoded protein: CAWSVRSYEQFF. The chain combines TRBV30 with TRBJ2-1; D not certain. Between the trimmed V and J ends, which lost 0 bases and 10 bases, there was a span of 10 bases. Germline V gene data show CDR1 as GTSNPN and CDR2 as SVGIG (reference sequence). This CDR3 region has 12 residues.

The CDR3 nucleotides are TGTGCCAGCAGCCCCCGAAGGACTAGCGGGAGGGTCTACAATGAGCAGTTCTTC. Its translation is CASSPRRTSGRVYNEQFF. This rearrangement joins TRBV14 to TRBJ2-1; 15 bases match TRBD2. V shed 4 bases, J shed 3 bases, and the junction held 7 bases outside the gene matches. The CDR3 has 18 amino acids. Germline CDR1 reads SGHDN; CDR2 reads FVKESK.

This chain links TRBV6-4 with TRBJ1-1, with 8 bases lining up with TRBD1. Germline CDR1 and CDR2: MRHNA and SNTAGT. This CDR3 is 18 amino acids long. Trimming removed 0 bases from V and 1 base from J; junction bases left unmatched: 10. The CDR3 here is CASSDSEDRARENTEAFF. The DNA for the CDR3 is TGTGCCAGCAGTGACTCAGAGGACAGGGCGCGGGAGAACACTGAAGCTTTCTTT.

The chain recombines TRBV2 with TRBJ2-1; possibly TRBD2 for D (5 bases). V was shortened by 6 bases and J by 1 base, with 7 bases between the two germline ends. The CDR3 is made up of 13 amino acids. The germline V gene encodes CDR1 SNHLY and CDR2 FYNNEI. This chain's CDR3 is CASRLDSYNEQFF. CDR3 nucleotide sequence: TGTGCCAGCAGACTAGATTCCTACAATGAGCAGTTCTTC.

The DNA for the CDR3 is TGTGCCAGCAGCCTAGAGGGACTTAACGAGCAGTACTTC. Protein sequence: CASSLEGLNEQYF. The rearrangement links TRBV4-2 to TRBJ2-7; D is perhaps TRBD2 (6 bases). The V and J ends lost 4 bases and 5 bases respectively, with 12 bases between them. The CDR3 totals 13 residues. Germline values: CDR1 LGHNA, CDR2 YNFKEQ.

The chain recombines TRBV29-1 with TRBJ2-1; 7 bases map to TRBD1. With V trimmed by 7 bases and J by 5 bases, 17 bases remained unmatched. This CDR3 is 16 amino acids long. The germline V gene encodes CDR1 SQVTM and CDR2 ANQGSEA. This chain's CDR3 is CSDLPRTGKQDNEQFF. The CDR3 DNA sequence: TGCAGCGACCTACCCCGGACAGGAAAACAAGACAATGAGCAGTTCTTC.

The chain recombines TRBV21-1 with TRBJ1-6; TRBD1, the D gene given by the table, was not confirmed from the DNA. TRBV21-1 corresponds to a pseudogene. The length of the CDR3 is 14 residues. The DNA of the CDR3 is TGTGCCAGCAGCAAAGACAGGCAAAATTCACCCCTCCACTTT. It yields the protein CASSKDRQNSPLHF.

The J gene is TRBJ1-3, the V gene TRBV18; TRBD1 matches at 7 bases. Germline V lookup: CDR1 KGHSH, CDR2 LQKENI. The V gene end was trimmed by 1 base and the J gene end by 7 bases; junction bases not matched to a gene: 7. The CDR3 runs to 15 residues. CDR3 sequence reads: CASSPLPEGANTIYF. The CDR3 DNA reads TGTGCCAGCTCACCACTCCCCGAGGGGGCGAACACCATATATTTT.

V usage is TRBV6-1 and J usage is TRBJ2-3; TRBD2 matches 7 bases. V gave up 0 bases and J gave up 0 bases; unmatched junction bases: 0. This CDR3 is built from 15 residues. Looked up from germline, CDR1 is MNHNS and CDR2 is SASEGT. In nucleotides, the CDR3 is TGTGCCAGCAGTGAAGCTAGCGGGAGCACAGATACGCAGTATTTT. Amino acid sequence: CASSEASGSTDTQYF.

This chain links TRBV5-6 with TRBJ1-1; 8 nucleotides agree with TRBD1. The CDR3 length is 14 residues. Germline-derived CDR1 and CDR2 are SGHDT and YYEEEE. The trim removed 2 bases at V and 4 bases at J, leaving 4 bases unmatched. The CDR3, as DNA: TGTGCCAGCAGCTTTCGGACAGGGAGCACTGAAGCTTTCTTT. As protein: CASSFRTGSTEAFF.

The V call is TRBV5-5, the J call TRBJ2-3, with D possibly matching TRBD2 (6 bases). Germline V gives CDR1 SGHKS, CDR2 YYEKEE (reference sequence). This CDR3 contains 14 residues. The germline V and J ends were trimmed by 0 bases and 4 bases, with 9 bases remaining between them. The chain's CDR3 is CASSLAAGSDTQYF. The CDR3 DNA reads TGTGCCAGCAGCTTGGCCGCGGGGTCAGATACGCAGTATTTT.

The gene calls are TRBV28 and TRBJ2-7; 12 bases agree with TRBD1. The germline V gene encodes CDR1 MDHEN and CDR2 SYDVKM. The J segment lost 4 bases and the V segment lost 4 bases, leaving 8 bases of the junction unmatched. The CDR3 sequence is 16 residues long. CDR3 bases: TGTGCCAGCAGTTCCGAGGGACAGGGGGCTGGGTACGAGCAGTACTTC. Protein sequence: CASSSEGQGAGYEQYF.

The chain uses TRBV7-9 and TRBJ1-2, with D possibly matching TRBD1 (5 bases). The germline V and J ends were trimmed by 5 bases and 4 bases, with 11 bases remaining between them. This CDR3 comprises 13 residues. Germline V lookup: CDR1 SEHNR, CDR2 FQNEAQ (reference sequence). CDR3 residues: CASSPTETYGYTF. CDR3 coding DNA: TGTGCCAGCAGCCCGACAGAGACCTATGGCTACACCTTC.

The rearrangement joins TRBV5-1 to TRBJ1-2; 8 nucleotides line up with TRBD1. The germline V gene encodes CDR1 SGHRS and CDR2 YFSETQ. CDR3 length: 13 residues. Losses at the gene ends were 4 bases for V and 3 bases for J; bases not matched to a gene: 2. The CDR3 nucleotides read TGCGCCAGCAGCGTGGACAGGGACTATGGCTACACCTTC. Its translation is CASSVDRDYGYTF.